The sequence of this T cell receptor beta chain was determined in a study of T cells in women clearing cervical HPV infection. As for the study in general: Women with histologically confirmed HPV16-related CIN3 or worse, 2 with invasive cancer, served as cases. Blood came at first lesion visit for cases, post-clearance for controls. For cases, blood was sampled a median 149 days after lesion detection, interquartile range roughly 80 to 220 days.

V lost 5 bases and J lost 6, with 11 bases in between. The CDR3 runs 12 residues. Germline CDR1 and CDR2: SQVTM and ANQGSEA. Clones were read by immunoSEQ multiplex PCR, and TCRdb kept only the in-frame ones, dropping some. The sample totals some 31,000 clones; its top ten clones hold approximately 3%. This clone registers medium-sized by frequency. From the germline J gene comes the end of the CDR3, since the read stops 3 residues before it. Input material: blood buffy coat. The chain joins TRBV29-1 to TRBJ2-1, with D uncertain. The receptor was isolated from a woman aged 18-70 years with a cervical HPV16 infection that either progressed to CIN3+ or cleared (not recorded which). The CDR3 sequence: CSVSFGFNEQFF. The covered CDR3 bases are TGCAGCGTTTCCTTCGGGTTCAATGAG.